These 9 T cell receptor beta chains were sequenced from one sample in a study of cytomegalovirus exposure and HLA in healthy donors. Method: immunoSEQ multiplex PCR; TCRdb's copy keeps in-frame clones and lacks some. Here the sample spans some 260,000 clones, roughly nine tenths being singletons. The sequenced sample was PBMCs. The source of these receptors is a man younger than 35 in good health and CMV-seropositive.

The chain has TRBV28 and TRBJ2-1, with D possibly TRBD1 on 5 matching bases. This CDR3 region has 12 residues. Germline CDR1 reads MDHEN; CDR2 reads SYDVKM. Deletions cut 6 bases from V and 9 bases from J, with 12 bases between. In DNA form, the CDR3 reads TGTGCCAGCAGCCCGGACAATCCTGAGCAGTTCTTC. Translation: CASSPDNPEQFF.

This clone was seen once. Other nucleotide sequences in the sample specify the same CDR3. This chain joins TRBV7-2 and TRBJ1-1; D ambiguous. The CDR3 length is 14 residues. Per germline, CDR1 SGHTA and CDR2 FQGNSA. Deletions cut 0 bases from V and 5 bases from J, with 10 bases between. This CDR3 is CASSLASGRTEAFF. Written as DNA, the CDR3 is TGTGCCAGCAGCTTAGCTTCGGGAAGGACTGAAGCTTTCTTT.

Judged by abundance, this clone is medium-sized (0.01 to 0.1%). The chain recombines TRBV7-6 with TRBJ1-1; D call uncertain. CDR3 size: 13 residues. The V end was cut by 1 base, the J end by 8 bases, with 11 bases between. Germline V gene data show CDR1 as SGHVS and CDR2 as FNYEAQ. In DNA form, the CDR3 reads TGTGCCAGCAGCTTAGTAACAGCCACAGAAGCTTTCTTT. Translated, it gives CASSLVTATEAFF.

V is TRBV15 and J is TRBJ2-7, with 10 bases identical to TRBD1. The ends lost 4 bases at V and 5 bases at J; junction bases unmatched: 20. The CDR3 spans 19 residues. Germline CDR1 is LNHNV and CDR2 is YYDKDF (reference sequence). The CDR3 region is CATSISWGGPGQGYHEQYF. In DNA, the CDR3 is TGTGCCACCAGCATCAGTTGGGGGGGTCCGGGACAGGGGTACCACGAGCAGTACTTC.

The V call is TRBV19, the J call TRBJ1-5; possibly TRBD1 for D (6 bases). This CDR3 region has 14 residues. The ends were cut back, 8 bases at V and 0 bases at J, with 11 bases in the middle. Per the germline V gene, CDR1 is LNHDA and CDR2 is SQIVND (reference sequence). The CDR3 sequence: CASATGNSNQPQHF. The CDR3 DNA sequence: TGTGCCAGTGCCACAGGGAATAGCAATCAGCCCCAGCATTTT.

This chain joins TRBV25-1 and TRBJ1-2, with a tentative D call TRBD1 (5 bases). The V gene lost 0 bases and the J gene lost 6 bases, with 8 bases spanning the gap. The CDR3 is 13 residues long. Germline loops: CDR1 MGHDK, CDR2 SYGVNS. CDR3 sequence (DNA): TGTGCCAGCAGTGAATATGTAGGGGATGGCTACACCTTC. Protein: CASSEYVGDGYTF.

This rearrangement joins TRBV7-2 to TRBJ1-1; D may be TRBD1 (5 bases). Per germline, CDR1 SGHTA and CDR2 FQGNSA. CDR3 length: 16 residues. Trimming left V 1 base short and J 0 bases short, with 12 bases between. Here the CDR3 DNA reads TGTGCCAGCAGCTTAGGTGCTGCAGGGATGAACACTGAAGCTTTCTTT. Amino acids: CASSLGAAGMNTEAFF.

The chain is built from TRBV6-1 and TRBJ2-5, with 7 bases matching TRBD1. Germline CDR1 is MNHNS and CDR2 is SASEGT. Trimming removed 0 bases from V and 3 bases from J; junction bases left unmatched: 16. CDR3 length: 19 residues. This CDR3 is CASSEARRGPEKGKETQYF. The DNA for the CDR3 is TGTGCCAGCAGTGAAGCTAGAAGGGGGCCGGAGAAGGGGAAAGAGACCCAGTACTTC.

J is TRBJ2-1 and V is TRBV10-3, with 10 positions matching TRBD2. Trimming removed 4 bases from V and 0 bases from J; junction bases left unmatched: 9. The CDR3 spans 18 residues. CDR1 ENHRY and CDR2 SYGVKD come from the germline V gene. The CDR3 loop reads CAISGASGSSSSYNEQFF. CDR3 sequence (DNA): TGTGCCATCAGTGGCGCTAGCGGGAGTTCCAGCTCCTACAATGAGCAGTTCTTC.